This T cell receptor beta chain was captured in a study of shared clonotypes between healthy human individuals. In regard to this clone: Its matching antigen is unknown.

Study-wide results and limits: Represented diversity, genetic and exposure-history alike, was limited by few donors.

Approximately 200 ng DNA, tens of thousands of T cell genomes, went into each sorted-subset replicate PCR. Generated by immunoSEQ multiplex PCR, the TCRdb table keeps only in-frame clones and is missing some. Among approximately 940,000 clones listed, approximately 80% were seen once. The V segment lost 1 base and the J segment 1 base; nucleotides outside the gene matches: 2. The germline V gene encodes CDR1 LNHDA and CDR2 SQIVND (reference sequence). The CDR3 is made up of 15 amino acids. This receptor was identified in a man in his late teens or twenties in good health. This chain links TRBV19 with TRBJ1-2, with 8 bases fitting TRBD1. The source material was memory CD4+ T cells sorted from blood. Described subset: CD45RA-negative fraction. The CDR3 DNA follows: TGTGCCAGTAGTATAGCACAGGGGGGTAACTATGGCTACACCTTC. Protein sequence: CASSIAQGGNYGYTF.